This T cell receptor beta chain was identified during a study of T cells in Graves' hyperthyroidism and ophthalmopathy. Findings and limits, study-wide: Model-based prediction identified ophthalmopathy a median about 7 months prior to its onset. Separation of ophthalmopathy from stable hyperthyroidism was achieved by a 13 V-J model. Blood also showed most of the thyroid clonotypes that were expanded above 0.001.

The sample holds many counts of this clonotype. Its cognate antigen is unknown. Clinical symptoms, serum thyroxine and TRAb, thyroid ultrasound and orbital computed tomography together formed the diagnostic basis. The germline gives CDR1 DFQATT, CDR2 SNEGSKA (reference sequence). This CDR3 region has 11 residues. The V end lost 6 bases, the J end lost 3 bases, and 9 bases lay between the germline ends. RNA transcripts served as the template for amplifying TCR beta CDR3 regions. The TCR CDR3 was amplified in a first-round RT-PCR using the HTBI primer set. TCRdb reprocessed the multiplex PCR reads via MiXCR and lists one record per CDR3 protein. In the table there are a few hundred thousand distinct CDR3 sequences, about a sixth of which are singletons.

This sequence originates from a woman in her thirties or forties with Graves' ophthalmopathy. The specimen was blood. The J gene is TRBJ2-7, the V gene TRBV20-1; D is undetermined. The CDR3 sequence: CSARLNYEQYF. As DNA, the CDR3 is TGCAGTGCCCGCTTGAACTACGAGCAGTACTTC.